These T cell receptor beta chains were read from a single sample in a study of CD8+CD57+ T cells in acquired aplastic anemia. TCRdb processed the reads anew with MiXCR; each CDR3 protein has one entry. The data contain 60,000 or so distinct CDR3 sequences, less than 65% of them seen just once; the ten biggest clones take up about 2.5%. Sequenced sample: sorted CD4+, CD8+, or CD8+CD57+ T cells (not recorded which) from PBMCs. These receptor sequences come from a human donor in good health, serving as a control. CDR3s include the opening cysteine and the closing phenylalanine or tryptophan. A D gene is named only where the DNA matches it firmly. Only part of the rows carry a size: once, few, many, or a class if the clone is expanded.

TGTGCCAGCAGCTTAGTGAACACTGAAGCTTTCTTT	CASSLVNTEAFF	TRBV7-2	-	TRBJ1-1	-
TGCAGTGCTAGAGATCAGGGCGGGAGGGTTGCACATGAGCAGTTCTTC	CSARDQGGRVAHEQFF	TRBV20-1	TRBD2	TRBJ2-1	many
TGTGCCAGCAGCCAAATAGGTACAGGGGGCGATGAGCAGTTCTTC	CASSQIGTGGDEQFF	TRBV3-1	TRBD1	TRBJ2-1	many
TGTGCCAGCAGCCACGGAGGCATGTGGGTTCCTTATAATTCACCCCTCCACTTT	CASSHGGMWVPYNSPLHF	TRBV3-1	-	TRBJ1-6	many
TGTGCCATCAGCCGACAGGGGGGGGGACAGCCCCAGCATTTT	CAISRQGGGQPQHF	TRBV10-3	TRBD1	TRBJ1-5	-
TGTGCCACCAGTGCGGCGACTAGCACAGATACGCAGTATTTT	CATSAATSTDTQYF	TRBV24-1	-	TRBJ2-3	few
TGTGCCAGCAGTGGCAGGGGGATGGAGACCCAGTACTTC	CASSGRGMETQYF	TRBV6-1	TRBD1	TRBJ2-5	-
TGTGCCAGCAGTCTATCACTAGCGGGAGCCTACGAGCAGTACTTC	CASSLSLAGAYEQYF	TRBV28	TRBD2	TRBJ2-7	many
TGCAGTGCTACAGGGGGTAATCAGCCCCAGCATTTT	CSATGGNQPQHF	TRBV20-1	TRBD1	TRBJ1-5	-
TGTGCCAGCAGCCCCTATGAGACTAGCGGGAGGGCCGAGCAGTACTTC	CASSPYETSGRAEQYF	TRBV4-2	TRBD2	TRBJ2-7	-
TGTGCCAGCAGCTTAGGCGCCAGCTACGAGCAGTACTTC	CASSLGASYEQYF	TRBV7-8	-	TRBJ2-7	few
TGTGCCAGCAGCAGACAGGGGGCTTCCTCCTACGAGCAGTACTTC	CASSRQGASSYEQYF	TRBV7-9	TRBD1	TRBJ2-7	many
TGCGCCAGCAGTCGTCAGGACTCCTACGAGCAGTACTTC	CASSRQDSYEQYF	TRBV5-1	-	TRBJ2-7	many
TGTGCCAGCAGTCAAACAGGGCCCTATGGCTACACCTTC	CASSQTGPYGYTF	TRBV11-1	-	TRBJ1-2	-